This T cell receptor (beta chain) was found in a study of identical twins. This clonotype was found a few times. The germline V gene has CDR1 SGHTA and CDR2 FQGNSA. V lost 3 bases, J lost 0 bases, and 7 bases lay in between. The CDR3 length is 14 residues. TCRdb processed the 5' RACE reads anew with MiXCR; each CDR3 protein has one entry. The data show around 530,000 distinct CDR3 sequences, about 16% seen once. Separately, the same data were catalogued under a study of yellow fever vaccine responses in identical twins.

The sequenced material came from CD4+ T cells sorted from blood. The clonotype originates from a woman aged 18-29 years in good health. V is TRBV7-2 and J is TRBJ2-3; possible D gene TRBD2, 5 bases. The CDR3: CASSFGLSTDTQYF. The CDR3 bases are TGTGCCAGCAGCTTTGGACTTAGCACAGATACGCAGTATTTT.